This TCR beta chain was captured by sequencing in a study of OX40 agonist ivuxolimab in advanced cancers. The wider study: Patients were treated with intravenous ivuxolimab, dosed at 0.01 to 10 mg/kg and infused every 2 weeks.

General study results and limits: CD4+ and CD8+ blood T cells expanded clonally by week 6 at 0.1 to 3.0 mg/kg. Among some nonresponders, normalized T-cell clonal expansion was also low.

A single count supports this clone. Its antigen remains unknown. Clones were sequenced by immunoSEQ multiplex PCR, and TCRdb holds only the in-frame ones, with some missing. The sample includes 65,000 to 85,000 clones, around 89% of them seen just once. CDR1 and CDR2 (germline): LNHDA, SQIVND (reference sequence). The CDR3 length is 13 residues. V shed 9 bases, J shed 6 bases, and the junction held 6 bases outside the gene matches. The chain joins TRBV19 to TRBJ1-5; the match to TRBD1 covers 9 bases. This TCR was recovered from an adult with an advanced solid tumor such as melanoma, head and neck, liver or kidney cancer. The specimen comprised CD4+ or CD8+ T cells sorted from blood, sampled in a trial of the OX40 agonist ivuxolimab. CDR3 sequence: CASRDREAQPQHF. The CDR3 nucleotides read TGTGCCAGCCGGGACAGGGAGGCTCAGCCCCAGCATTTT.